One sample yielded the 32 T cell receptor beta chains listed below, sequenced in a study of response to subunit inactivated influenza vaccine. TCRdb ran MiXCR on the RT-PCR reads and lists one entry per CDR3 protein. The sample carries 450,000 to 600,000 distinct CDR3 sequences, more than 15% recorded once. The material sequenced was CD4+ T cells sorted from PBMCs, taken less than 30 months after vaccination. These receptors were obtained from a man aged 50-75 years who received an inactivated influenza vaccine.

This clonotype turned up a few times. This sequence joins TRBV7-8 and TRBJ2-2, with 13 bases aligning to TRBD2. Germline CDR1 reads SGHVS; CDR2 reads FQNEAQ. CDR3 size: 18 residues. The V gene end was trimmed by 4 bases and the J gene end by 5 bases; junction bases not matched to a gene: 10. CDR3 sequence reads: CASSSGTSGRARTGELFF. The CDR3 DNA follows: TGTGCCAGCAGCTCAGGCACTAGCGGGAGGGCCCGGACCGGGGAGCTGTTTTTT. The variable domain in full, with the rest retrieved from reference TRBV7-8 and TRBJ2-2, is GAGVSQSPRYKVAKRGQDVALRCDPISGHVSLFWYQQALGQGPEFLTYFQNEAQLDKSGLPSDRFFAERPEGSVSTLKIQRTQQEDSAVYLCASSSGTSGRARTGELFFGEGSRLTVL.

The chain links TRBV7-8 to TRBJ1-1; D unresolved. The CDR3 is 13 residues long. V was clipped by 5 bases and J by 8 bases, with 15 bases between them. Germline CDR1 reads SGHVS; CDR2 reads FQNEAQ. The CDR3 sequence is CASSIKTLQEAFF. CDR3 coding DNA: TGTGCCAGCAGCATTAAGACCCTCCAAGAAGCTTTCTTT.

The V and J genes are TRBV12-3 or TRBV12-4 and TRBJ2-7; perhaps D is TRBD1 or TRBD2 (5 bases each). The CDR3 is 15 residues long. V lost 7 bases, J lost 0 bases, and 16 bases lay in between. The CDR3 here is CASTLGTLSSYEQYF. The CDR3 nucleotides are TGTGCCAGCACCTTGGGGACCCTTAGCTCCTACGAGCAGTACTTC.

This clonotype turned up a few times. The rearrangement uses TRBV4-1 and TRBJ2-3; 8 bases match TRBD1. V dropped 6 bases and J dropped 4; count of bases not matched to a gene: 6. The germline gives CDR1 MGHRA, CDR2 YSYEKL. The CDR3 has 14 residues. The CDR3 DNA sequence: TGCGCCAGCAGGTCACACAGGGGGGCAGATACGCAGTATTTT. It encodes CASRSHRGADTQYF.

This clonotype was counted a few times. The chain couples TRBV4-2 to TRBJ2-3; D is uncertain. Germline CDR1 LGHNA, CDR2 YNFKEQ. Between the trimmed V and J ends, which lost 3 bases and 1 base, there was a span of 8 bases. The CDR3 is 14 residues long. The CDR3 DNA reads TGTGCCAGCAGCCAGCGCGCTCGCACAGATACGCAGTATTTT. This encodes CASSQRARTDTQYF.

This clonotype was detected a few times. This sequence joins TRBV5-1 and TRBJ2-1, with 7 bases lining up with TRBD2. In germline, CDR1 is SGHRS, CDR2 YFSETQ. The CDR3 spans 15 residues. J gave up 1 base and V 4 bases, and 5 bases lay outside the gene matches. The CDR3 DNA sequence: TGCGCCAGCAGCCGGGACTACCCGTCCTACAATGAGCAGTTCTTC. Its translation is CASSRDYPSYNEQFF.

The rearrangement uses TRBV5-4 and TRBJ2-1, with 16 bases matching TRBD2. V shed 4 bases and J 2 bases; nucleotides not matched to a gene: 0. The CDR3 runs 16 residues. Germline V gene data show CDR1 as SGHNT and CDR2 as YYREEE (reference sequence). This CDR3 reads CASSGTSGRAYNEQFF. The CDR3 DNA reads TGTGCCAGCAGCGGGACTAGCGGGAGGGCCTACAATGAGCAGTTCTTC. The full variable domain, completed using reference TRBV5-4 and TRBJ2-1, is ETGVTQSPTHLIKTRGQQVTLRCSSQSGHNTVSWYQQALGQGPQFIFQYYREEENGRGNFPPRFSGLQFPNYSSELNVNALELDDSALYLCASSGTSGRAYNEQFFGPGTRLTVL.

The sample holds a few counts of this clonotype. The chain is built from TRBV15 and TRBJ2-3; the D gene is possibly TRBD2 (6 bases). Trimming removed 5 bases from V and 5 bases from J, with 11 bases in between. There are 13 residues in the CDR3. Germline V gene lookup returns CDR1 LNHNV and CDR2 YYDKDF (reference sequence). The CDR3 region has the DNA TGTGCCACCAGCGGAAACGGGGGAGATACGCAGTATTTT. Its protein product is CATSGNGGDTQYF.

This clonotype was picked up a small number of times. The chain has TRBV6-1 and TRBJ2-7; 9 nucleotides agree with TRBD1. CDR3 size: 14 residues. CDR1 and CDR2 (germline): MNHNS, SASEGT. Trimming at V came to 5 bases and at J to 3 bases, leaving 5 bases not matched to a gene. In DNA, the CDR3 is TGTGCCAGCAGTCGTGACAGGGGGATCTACGAGCAGTACTTC. It is translated as CASSRDRGIYEQYF.

This clonotype was observed a few times. J is TRBJ2-1 and V is TRBV29-1; 12 nucleotides align to TRBD2. The CDR3 length is 14 residues. CDR1 is SQVTM and CDR2 is ANQGSEA in the germline V gene. With 3 bases clipped from V and 10 bases from J, the junction kept 7 bases outside the gene matches. CDR3 DNA: TGCAGCGTTGACCTAGCGGGAGGGCTAGGCGAGCAGTTCTTC. Translating it yields CSVDLAGGLGEQFF.

There are a few counts of this clonotype. The CDR3 region has the DNA TGTGCCAGCACCCGAGGGGACCTCTCCTACAATGAGCAGTTCTTC. It encodes CASTRGDLSYNEQFF. This chain uses TRBV6-1 with TRBJ2-1, with D tentatively TRBD1 or TRBD2 (5 bases each). Trimming left V 7 bases short and J 0 bases short, with 13 bases between. The length of the CDR3 is 15 residues. Looked up from germline, CDR1 is MNHNS and CDR2 is SASEGT.

The sample holds a few counts of this clonotype. V usage is TRBV20-1 and J usage is TRBJ2-1, with 14 bases fitting TRBD2. The CDR3 length is 16 residues. The ends lost 6 bases at V and 8 bases at J; junction bases unmatched: 12. CDR1 and CDR2 (germline): DFQATT, SNEGSKA (reference sequence). CDR3 amino acids: CSATGTSGRGGDEQFF. The CDR3 region has the DNA TGCAGTGCGACCGGGACTAGCGGGAGAGGAGGGGATGAGCAGTTCTTC.

There are a few counts of this clonotype. The genes are TRBV7-2 and TRBJ1-2; the match to TRBD1 covers 7 bases. V lost 4 bases to trimming and J lost 0 bases; unmatched junction nucleotides: 8. Germline lookup yields CDR1 SGHTA and CDR2 FQGNSA. CDR3 length: 16 amino acids. The CDR3 here is CASSSSGQAANYGYTF. The DNA of the CDR3 is TGTGCCAGCAGCTCCTCAGGACAGGCCGCTAACTATGGCTACACCTTC.

This clonotype showed up many times. The rearrangement joins TRBV7-2 to TRBJ2-1; the D call may be TRBD1 or TRBD2 (5 bases each). Germline V CDR1 and CDR2: SGHTA, FQGNSA. V lost 4 bases and J 11 bases, leaving 21 bases between the germline ends. CDR3 length: 15 residues. CDR3 residues: CASSSPTVSRGKQFF. The CDR3 region has the DNA TGTGCCAGCAGCTCCCCGACAGTTTCTCGGGGTAAGCAGTTCTTC. Full variable domain (remainder filled in from reference TRBV7-2 and TRBJ2-1): GAGVSQSPSNKVTEKGKDVELRCDPISGHTALYWYRQSLGQGLEFLIYFQGNSAPDKSGLPSDRFSAERTGGSVSTLTIQRTQQEDSAVYLCASSSPTVSRGKQFFGPGTRLTVL.

This clonotype came up a few times. V is TRBV3-1 and J is TRBJ2-5, with D unclear. The V end was cut by 1 base, the J end by 6 bases, with 6 bases between. Looked up from germline, CDR1 is LGHDT and CDR2 is YNNKEL (reference sequence). The CDR3 has 12 residues. The CDR3, as DNA: TGTGCCAGCAGCCAAGTAGGGCAGACCCAGTACTTC. This translates into CASSQVGQTQYF.

This clonotype has more than one count but fewer than ten. The V and J genes are TRBV10-3 and TRBJ1-1, with D perhaps TRBD1 (5 bases). This CDR3 is 13 amino acids long. Trimming shortened V by 7 bases and J by 2 bases, and 11 bases separated the two germline ends. CDR1 is ENHRY and CDR2 is SYGVKD in the germline V gene. The CDR3 reads CAIKGPTNTEAFF. The CDR3 nucleotides read TGTGCCATCAAGGGGCCGACAAACACTGAAGCTTTCTTT.

This rearrangement joins TRBV29-1 to TRBJ1-2; D is perhaps TRBD1 (6 bases). CDR3 length: 13 amino acids. Germline assignment: CDR1 SQVTM and CDR2 ANQGSEA. V was pared by 7 bases and J by 6 bases, with 18 bases between. The CDR3 loop reads CSGGHPKRDGYTF. Here the CDR3 DNA reads TGCAGCGGGGGACACCCAAAAAGGGATGGCTACACCTTC.

The rearrangement links TRBV6-2 or TRBV6-3 to TRBJ2-6; D is unclear. This CDR3 region has 14 residues. Germline V gene lookup returns CDR1 MNHEY and CDR2 SVGEGT. The V and J ends lost 6 bases and 2 bases respectively, with 8 bases between them. DNA for the CDR3: TGTGCCAGCAGGAAGACGGCTGGGGCCAACGTCCTGACTTTC. As protein: CASRKTAGANVLTF.

The table lists this clonotype with a few counts. The chain combines TRBV16 with TRBJ2-2; no definite D call. Germline V gene lookup returns CDR1 KGHSY and CDR2 FQNENV. Trimming shortened V by 0 bases and J by 2 bases, and 4 bases separated the two germline ends. CDR3 length equals 14 residues. CDR3 in DNA: TGTGCCAGCAGCCAATCGCTAAACACCGGGGAGCTGTTTTTT. This translates into CASSQSLNTGELFF.

V and J are TRBV6-1 and TRBJ2-3, with 9 positions matching TRBD1. Germline CDR1 is MNHNS and CDR2 is SASEGT. J lost 0 bases, V lost 0 bases, and 1 base had no gene match. There are 16 residues in the CDR3. For the CDR3, the DNA is TGTGCCAGCAGTGAAGCGACAGGGGGGAGCACAGATACGCAGTATTTT. This sequence encodes CASSEATGGSTDTQYF.

The V and J genes are TRBV6-2 or TRBV6-3 and TRBJ1-2; tentative D call: TRBD1 (5 bases). Germline V CDR1 and CDR2: MNHEY, SVGEGT. V gave up 0 bases and J gave up 4 bases, with 12 bases separating them. The CDR3 covers 15 residues. The CDR3 protein is CASSYSMAQGYGYTF. CDR3 nucleotide sequence: TGTGCCAGCAGTTACTCGATGGCGCAGGGCTATGGCTACACCTTC.

In this sample, this clonotype turned up a few times. The V gene is TRBV20-1, the J gene TRBJ2-7; D is possibly TRBD1 (6 bases). V was shortened by 4 bases and J by 2 bases, with 12 bases between the two germline ends. The CDR3 length is 13 residues. Germline lookup yields CDR1 DFQATT and CDR2 SNEGSKA (reference sequence). The CDR3 sequence is CSATRTEAYEQYF. The CDR3 DNA reads as TGCAGTGCTACCCGGACAGAAGCCTACGAGCAGTACTTC.

This sequence joins TRBV12-3 or TRBV12-4 and TRBJ1-4; a possible D gene is TRBD1 (5 bases). Trimming removed 4 bases at V and 8 bases at J, with 8 bases between. This CDR3 is 12 amino acids long. The CDR3 DNA follows: TGTGCCAGCAGTTCCCGACAGGAAAAACTGTTTTTT. Its protein product is CASSSRQEKLFF.

The rearrangement links TRBV7-9 to TRBJ1-1; 11 positions agree with TRBD1. V gave up 5 bases and J gave up 4 bases; unmatched junction bases: 9. The CDR3 length is 16 residues. CDR1 and CDR2 (germline): SEHNR, FQNEAQ (reference sequence). The CDR3 reads CASSPSGTGGSTEAFF. Written as DNA, the CDR3 is TGTGCCAGCAGCCCCAGTGGGACAGGGGGAAGCACTGAAGCTTTCTTT.

The chain couples TRBV5-5 to TRBJ2-6; D not resolved. The germline gives CDR1 SGHKS, CDR2 YYEKEE (reference sequence). The length of the CDR3 is 14 residues. Trimming took 1 base from V and 8 from J, leaving 10 bases between them. The CDR3 bases are TGTGCCAGCAGCTTGAGTTCCAGGCCCAACGTCCTGACTTTC. Protein: CASSLSSRPNVLTF.

V gene TRBV7-9 combines with J gene TRBJ2-5; 10 nucleotides agree with TRBD1. Germline V CDR1 and CDR2: SEHNR, FQNEAQ (reference sequence). The CDR3 runs 15 residues. J gave up 4 bases and V 1 base, and 3 bases lay outside the gene matches. CDR3 residues: CASSLGGQGRETQYF. The CDR3 coding sequence is TGTGCCAGCAGCTTAGGGGGACAGGGGAGAGAGACCCAGTACTTC. The complete variable domain, with remaining parts taken from reference TRBV7-9 and TRBJ2-5, reads DTGVSQNPRHKITKRGQNVTFRCDPISEHNRLYWYRQTLGQGPEFLTYFQNEAQLEKSRLLSDRFSAERPKGSFSTLEIQRTEQGDSAMYLCASSLGGQGRETQYFGPGTRLLVL.

This clonotype appeared a few times. The chain couples TRBV19 to TRBJ2-1; TRBD2 might be the D (7 bases). The V end lost 5 bases, the J end lost 9 bases, and 11 bases lay between the germline ends. Germline V gives CDR1 LNHDA, CDR2 SQIVND (reference sequence). The CDR3 extends over 12 amino acids. CDR3 sequence reads: CASSPRGGEQFF. The DNA for the CDR3 is TGTGCCAGTAGTCCAAGGGGGGGTGAGCAGTTCTTC.

The CDR3 reads CSARTPGPGEQYF. The CDR3, as DNA: TGCAGTGCTAGGACACCCGGGCCGGGGGAGCAGTACTTC. The chain links TRBV20-1 to TRBJ2-7, with D perhaps matching TRBD2 (5 bases). From germline, CDR1 is DFQATT and CDR2 SNEGSKA (reference sequence). The V end lost 3 bases, the J end lost 7 bases, and 16 bases lay between the germline ends. The CDR3 has 13 amino acids.

The chain couples TRBV5-1 to TRBJ1-2; the D gene is possibly TRBD1 (6 bases). Germline CDR1 and CDR2: SGHRS and YFSETQ. The V and J ends lost 5 bases and 5 bases respectively, with 13 bases between them. This CDR3 is built from 13 residues. The CDR3 DNA reads TGCGCCAGCAGTGGAACAGGGTCGTATGGCTACACCTTC. The encoded protein is CASSGTGSYGYTF.

This clonotype was seen ten or more times. This chain uses TRBV29-1 with TRBJ2-1, with TRBD2 matching over 9 bases. The CDR3 extends over 14 amino acids. After removal of 5 bases from V and 0 bases from J, the junction contained 2 bases not matched to a gene. The germline V gene encodes CDR1 SQVTM and CDR2 ANQGSEA. CDR3 loop: CSVSTSGSYNEQFF. CDR3 DNA sequence: TGCAGCGTTTCGACTAGCGGCTCCTACAATGAGCAGTTCTTC.

The chain carries TRBV5-5 and TRBJ2-1, with a tentative D call TRBD1 (5 bases). The CDR3 is made up of 15 amino acids. Trimming pared 2 bases from V and 0 bases from J, leaving 9 bases between. Germline lookup yields CDR1 SGHKS and CDR2 YYEKEE (reference sequence). CDR3 coding DNA: TGTGCCAGCAGCTTCAGGGTAAGCTCCTACAATGAGCAGTTCTTC. It codes for CASSFRVSSYNEQFF.

The chain links TRBV9 to TRBJ1-2, with D perhaps TRBD1 (6 bases). V was pared by 2 bases and J by 5 bases, with 19 bases between. Germline CDR1 and CDR2: SGDLS and YYNGEE. This CDR3 spans 16 amino acids. The CDR3 reads CASSVTEKTGPYGYTF. The CDR3 DNA reads as TGTGCCAGCAGCGTCACAGAGAAGACAGGTCCGTATGGCTACACCTTC.